Below, 8 T cell receptor beta chains from the same sample are listed, as sequenced in a study of CD4 T cells in relation to SARS-CoV-2 and coronaviruses. This table comes from immunoSEQ multiplex PCR, and its TCRdb copy is limited to in-frame clones, with some not included. The table includes 35,000 to 40,000 clones, approximately 87% detected once. Source material: memory CD4+ T cells from PBMCs. These receptors originate from an adult with COVID-19.

This chain joins TRBV6-2 or TRBV6-3 and TRBJ2-6; D may be TRBD2 (5 bases). The V and J ends lost 0 bases and 6 bases respectively, with 6 bases between them. The CDR3 runs to 14 residues. Per germline, CDR1 MNHEY and CDR2 SVGEGT. The CDR3 DNA sequence: TGTGCCAGCAGTTACTCCCGGGAGGCCAACGTCCTGACTTTC. Its protein product is CASSYSREANVLTF.

The chain has TRBV2 and TRBJ2-2; D perhaps matches TRBD1 (6 bases). Trimming stripped 7 bases from V and 2 bases from J, with 11 bases between. This CDR3 is 14 amino acids long. CDR1 is SNHLY, CDR2 FYNNEI, per germline. The CDR3 here is CASIIGTNTGELFF. The CDR3 nucleotides read TGTGCCAGCATAATAGGGACAAACACCGGGGAGCTGTTTTTT.

The genes are TRBV5-1 and TRBJ1-4, with D unclear. CDR1 is SGHRS, CDR2 YFSETQ, per germline. The V end lost 4 bases, the J end lost 0 bases, and 13 bases lay between the germline ends. This CDR3 contains 16 residues. For the CDR3, the DNA is TGCGCCAGCAGCCGGGGTCTCCCCTCAACTAATGAAAAACTGTTTTTT. Protein product: CASSRGLPSTNEKLFF.

The V call is TRBV29-1, the J call TRBJ1-2, with TRBD1 matching over 7 bases. Germline loops: CDR1 SQVTM, CDR2 ANQGSEA. This CDR3 region has 13 residues. Unmatched junction bases numbered 6, after V lost 2 bases and J lost 6 bases. CDR3 loop: CSVEYRGFDGYTF. DNA of the CDR3: TGCAGCGTTGAATACAGGGGTTTCGATGGCTACACCTTC.

CDR3 in DNA: TGTGCCAGCAGCAAAGGGGGCCCCGAGACCCAGTACTTC. Protein sequence: CASSKGGPETQYF. V usage is TRBV11-3 and J usage is TRBJ2-5, with TRBD1 matching over 7 bases. J lost 5 bases, V lost 5 bases, and 5 bases had no gene match. This CDR3 is 13 amino acids long. Germline V gene data show CDR1 as SGHNT and CDR2 as YENEEA.

The chain combines TRBV18 with TRBJ2-3; 15 bases agree with TRBD2. In germline, CDR1 is KGHSH, CDR2 LQKENI. The CDR3 loop spans 18 amino acids. The ends lost 3 bases at V and 0 bases at J; junction bases unmatched: 4. CDR3: CASSPRTSGGESTDTQYF. Here the CDR3 DNA reads TGTGCCAGCTCACCGAGGACTAGCGGGGGGGAGAGCACAGATACGCAGTATTTT.

This clone was detected only once. This chain connects TRBV9 to TRBJ2-5, with D perhaps TRBD1 (5 bases). Germline V gives CDR1 SGDLS, CDR2 YYNGEE. This CDR3 has 12 residues. Trimming left V 2 bases short and J 4 bases short, with 6 bases between. CDR3: CASSVQGETQYF. CDR3 nucleotide sequence: TGTGCCAGCAGCGTGCAGGGAGAGACCCAGTACTTC. Drawing the rest from reference TRBV9 and TRBJ2-5, the complete variable domain is DSGVTQTPKHLITATGQRVTLRCSPRSGDLSVYWYQQSLDQGLQFLIQYYNGEERAKGNILERFSAQQFPDLHSELNLSSLELGDSALYFCASSVQGETQYFGPGTRLLVL.

The V call is TRBV6-5, the J call TRBJ1-2, with D unresolved. V was clipped by 2 bases and J by 2 bases, with 15 bases between them. Germline V lookup: CDR1 MNHEY, CDR2 SVGAGI. The CDR3 runs to 16 residues. CDR3: CASSYTTKRVNYGYTF. For the CDR3, the DNA is TGTGCCAGCAGTTACACGACTAAGAGGGTAAACTATGGCTACACCTTC.